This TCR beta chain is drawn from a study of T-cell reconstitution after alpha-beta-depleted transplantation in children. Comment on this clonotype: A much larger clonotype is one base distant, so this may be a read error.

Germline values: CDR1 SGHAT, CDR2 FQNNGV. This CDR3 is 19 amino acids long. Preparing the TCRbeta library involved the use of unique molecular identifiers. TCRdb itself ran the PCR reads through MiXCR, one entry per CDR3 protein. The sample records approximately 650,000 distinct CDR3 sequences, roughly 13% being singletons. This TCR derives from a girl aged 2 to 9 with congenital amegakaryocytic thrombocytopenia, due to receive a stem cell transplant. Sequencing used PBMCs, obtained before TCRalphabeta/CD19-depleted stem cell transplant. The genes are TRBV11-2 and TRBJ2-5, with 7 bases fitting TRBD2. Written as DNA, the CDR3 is TGTGCCTGCAGTCCGACAACTAATAGAGCGGGAATCGCGTTGCAGACCCAGTACTTC. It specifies CACSPTTNRAGIALQTQYF. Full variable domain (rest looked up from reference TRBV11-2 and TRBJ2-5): EAGVAQSPRYKIIEKRQSVAFWCNPISGHATLYWYQQILGQGPKLLIQFQNNGVVDDSQLPKDRFSAERLKGVDSTLKIQPAKLEDSAVYLCACSPTTNRAGIALQTQYFGPGTRLLVL.